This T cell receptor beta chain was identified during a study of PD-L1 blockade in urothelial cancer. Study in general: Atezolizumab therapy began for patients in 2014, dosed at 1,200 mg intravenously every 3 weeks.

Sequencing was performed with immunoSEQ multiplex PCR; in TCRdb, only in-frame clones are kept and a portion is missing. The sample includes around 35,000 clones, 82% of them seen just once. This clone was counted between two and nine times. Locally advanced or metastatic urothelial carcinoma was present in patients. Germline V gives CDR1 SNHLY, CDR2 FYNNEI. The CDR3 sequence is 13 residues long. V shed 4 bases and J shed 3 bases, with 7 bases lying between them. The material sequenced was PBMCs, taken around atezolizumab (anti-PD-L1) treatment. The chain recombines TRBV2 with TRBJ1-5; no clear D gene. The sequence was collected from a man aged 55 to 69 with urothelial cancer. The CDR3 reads CASSVTLNQPQHF. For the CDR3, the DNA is TGTGCCAGCAGTGTGACACTCAATCAGCCCCAGCATTTT.